The present T cell receptor (beta chain) was sequenced within a study of shared clonotypes between healthy human individuals. Background on the study: The donors, two women and a few men, were aged 18 to 49.

V was shortened by 5 bases and J by 0 bases, with 16 bases between the two germline ends. The CDR3 loop spans 15 amino acids. The germline V gene has CDR1 GTSNPN and CDR2 SVGIG (reference sequence). Deep was the level at which the assay was run. Assay used: immunoSEQ multiplex PCR; TCRdb lists only in-frame clones, some missing. The sample lists some 510,000 clones, less than 85% occurring once. The sample consisted of PBMCs. This sequence joins TRBV30 and TRBJ1-2; weak D call: TRBD1 (6 bases). This sequence originates from a woman in her forties in good health. Some clones in this sample may be carry-over from other donors' samples. CDR3 sequence (DNA): TGTGCCTGGGGGAGGGGGGCAGGTTCTAACTATGGCTACACCTTC. The encoded protein is CAWGRGAGSNYGYTF.